The rows below give T cell receptor beta chains drawn from one sample of a study of CD8+ T cells in alopecia areata. Only in-frame clones appear in the TCRdb table, and some are missing; sequencing was by immunoSEQ multiplex PCR. The sample comprises 180,000 or so clones, about 51% of which are singletons, and 10% rests with the top ten. The source material was CD8+ T cells sorted from blood, sampled around week 53, from a patient treated with tofacitinib. The source of these receptors is a human donor with alopecia areata. The conserved cysteine and the conserved F or W are not part of the CDR3 here. Each record gives: CDR3 protein, J gene, V gene.

CDR3: AWSVDPAGGRIDEQY
J: -
V: TRBV30

CDR3: ASSLRISSYNEQF
J: TRBJ2-1
V: TRBV19

CDR3: ASSIDTGVTGYT
J: TRBJ1-2
V: TRBV19

CDR3: ASSGGHEYNSPLH
J: TRBJ1-6
V: TRBV6-5

CDR3: SVKTGYTEAF
J: TRBJ1-1
V: TRBV29-1

CDR3: ASSQGAGNTEAF
J: TRBJ1-1
V: TRBV14

CDR3: ASSIKGNSSPLH
J: TRBJ1-6
V: TRBV19

CDR3: ASSPGTGTNEQF
J: TRBJ2-1
V: TRBV6-5

CDR3: ASSESGTSGEKLF
J: TRBJ1-4
V: TRBV25-1

CDR3: ASSTTGTGANVLT
J: TRBJ2-6
V: TRBV5-1

CDR3: AWSNIGTSIDGYT
J: TRBJ1-2
V: TRBV30

CDR3: ASSAPQSGHNYEQY
J: TRBJ2-7
V: TRBV9

CDR3: ASSQDSLAGEYNEQF
J: TRBJ2-1
V: TRBV4-2

CDR3: ASRGGGRNEQF
J: TRBJ2-1
V: TRBV27

CDR3: ASSSQGQGETQY
J: TRBJ2-5
V: TRBV5-1

CDR3: ASSHTLTDTYNEQF
J: TRBJ2-1
V: TRBV5-6

CDR3: AWSETGEAQPQH
J: TRBJ1-5
V: TRBV30

CDR3: ASSTRTVGVAEAF
J: TRBJ1-1
V: TRBV5-1

CDR3: ASSLLFDEQY
J: TRBJ2-7
V: TRBV5-1

CDR3: ATSRDPGETQY
J: TRBJ2-5
V: TRBV15

CDR3: SVAGTGVGGTEAF
J: TRBJ1-1
V: TRBV29-1

CDR3: ASSSPGGKGTEAF
J: TRBJ1-1
V: TRBV4-1

CDR3: ASSGGRDETQY
J: TRBJ2-5
V: TRBV5-4

CDR3: ASSLGAASNYGYT
J: TRBJ1-2
V: TRBV11-2

CDR3: ASSLANPEEGYNEQF
J: TRBJ2-1
V: TRBV7-6

CDR3: AWRGSGELF
J: TRBJ2-2
V: TRBV30

CDR3: ASSWAPGGAGETQY
J: TRBJ2-5
V: TRBV5-6

CDR3: ASSLGQANQPQH
J: TRBJ1-5
V: TRBV27

CDR3: ASSYDRTADYEQY
J: TRBJ2-7
V: TRBV7-8

CDR3: ASSNGILSNQPQH
J: TRBJ1-5
V: TRBV19

CDR3: ASSLLAGTDTQY
J: TRBJ2-3
V: TRBV4-1

CDR3: ASGDSPDTQY
J: TRBJ2-3
V: TRBV27

CDR3: SVEALAYYGYT
J: TRBJ1-2
V: TRBV29-1

CDR3: ACPGLGGYT
J: TRBJ1-2
V: TRBV30

CDR3: ASSFDRTTEQY
J: TRBJ2-7
V: TRBV11-1

CDR3: ASRNPGQGYEQY
J: TRBJ2-7
V: TRBV6-6

CDR3: ASSLLTSGGVNEQF
J: TRBJ2-1
V: TRBV27

CDR3: ASSFWDRVDNEQF
J: TRBJ2-1
V: TRBV7-8

CDR3: ASSQDFSGGADTQY
J: TRBJ2-3
V: TRBV4-1